This T cell receptor beta chain was obtained from a study of cytomegalovirus exposure and HLA in healthy donors. Regarding the study as a whole: An ancestry cluster, one associated with Asian ancestry, reportedly showed fewer N-insertions than the 666-donor mean in a later analysis.

The CDR3 sequence is 18 residues long. Trimming removed 7 bases from V and 2 bases from J; junction bases left unmatched: 13. Germline assignment: CDR1 SNHLY and CDR2 FYNNEI. Amplification used 60 Vbeta primers and 13 Jbeta primers. The method was immunoSEQ multiplex PCR; TCRdb's version includes in-frame clones alone and lacks a portion of them. In the table there are roughly 120,000 clones, around 76% of which are singletons. Only a few counts were recorded for this clone. Its antigen is unknown. The sequencing input was PBMCs. The chain carries TRBV2 and TRBJ2-6; 8 bases map to TRBD1. The receptor comes from a woman in her sixties or seventies in good health and CMV-seropositive. Written as DNA, the CDR3 is TGTGCCAGCAACCAGGGACAGGCCTTGGGGGCTGGGGCCAACGTCCTGACTTTC. Its translation: CASNQGQALGAGANVLTF.